The 28 T cell receptor beta chains given below trace back to one sample, sequenced in a study of blood T cell repertoires in COVID-19. TCRdb's table, derived via immunoSEQ multiplex PCR, lists solely in-frame clones and lacks some. This table holds over 150,000 clones, more than 70% found once. The sample taken for sequencing was peripheral blood. Receptors were obtained from a man in his late teens or twenties with active or convalescent COVID-19.

The chain recombines TRBV6-5 with TRBJ2-1, with TRBD2 as a possible D gene (6 bases). Germline V gene data show CDR1 as MNHEY and CDR2 as SVGAGI. Trimming stripped 6 bases from V and 2 bases from J, with 14 bases between. This CDR3 has 15 amino acids. The CDR3 region is CASRQSGPPYNEQFF. The CDR3 nucleotides are TGTGCCAGCAGACAAAGCGGGCCCCCCTACAATGAGCAGTTCTTC.

This chain joins TRBV11-3 and TRBJ2-3, with 7 bases that match TRBD2. With V trimmed by 3 bases and J by 3 bases, 6 bases remained unmatched. Germline CDR1 is SGHNT and CDR2 is YENEEA. There are 15 residues in the CDR3. For the CDR3, the DNA is TGTGCCAGCAGCTTGGGCGGGAGAATGACAGATACGCAGTATTTT. Its translation: CASSLGGRMTDTQYF.

V is TRBV2 and J is TRBJ2-1; the match to TRBD2 covers 7 bases. There are 13 residues in the CDR3. Trimming cost V 7 bases and J 6 bases; bases outside gene matches: 6. Germline assignment: CDR1 SNHLY and CDR2 FYNNEI. The CDR3 here is CASIWGTTNEQFF. The CDR3 nucleotides read TGTGCCAGCATATGGGGGACTACCAATGAGCAGTTCTTC.

The chain is built from TRBV5-1 and TRBJ1-6, with D uncertain. V was shortened by 6 bases and J by 0 bases, with 13 bases between the two germline ends. This CDR3 region has 16 residues. Germline V gives CDR1 SGHRS, CDR2 YFSETQ. The CDR3 nucleotides read TGCGCCAGCAATTCGGGAGATAGCTCCTATAATTCACCCCTCCACTTT. As protein: CASNSGDSSYNSPLHF.

There are a few counts of this clone. V and J are TRBV2 and TRBJ1-6, with 9 nucleotides matching TRBD1. V dropped 7 bases and J dropped 7; count of bases not matched to a gene: 8. This CDR3 is 15 amino acids long. CDR1 is SNHLY and CDR2 is FYNNEI in the germline V gene. CDR3 bases: TGTGCCAGCATGACCGACAGGGGGATGAATTCACCCCTCCACTTT. Protein product: CASMTDRGMNSPLHF.

This sequence joins TRBV2 and TRBJ1-2; possibly TRBD1 for D (6 bases). There are 11 residues in the CDR3. Germline-derived CDR1 and CDR2 are SNHLY and FYNNEI. V shed 6 bases and J shed 6 bases, with 8 bases lying between them. This CDR3 is CASRAGDGYTF. CDR3 nucleotides: TGTGCCAGCAGGGCAGGGGATGGCTACACCTTC.

The chain couples TRBV5-1 to TRBJ1-1, with TRBD1 matching 9 bases. V was pared by 4 bases and J by 5 bases, with 9 bases of the junction left unmatched. The germline CDR1 and CDR2 sequences are SGHRS and YFSETQ. The length of the CDR3 is 15 residues. The CDR3: CASSGTQGAETEAFF. The DNA of the CDR3 is TGCGCCAGCAGCGGTACACAGGGGGCGGAAACTGAAGCTTTCTTT.

The J gene is TRBJ2-7, the V gene TRBV15; the match to TRBD2 covers 8 bases. J gave up 2 bases and V 0 bases, and 6 bases lay outside the gene matches. Germline V gene lookup returns CDR1 LNHNV and CDR2 YYDKDF (reference sequence). The length of the CDR3 is 16 residues. CDR3 amino acids: CATSRDRGGTPYEQYF. Written as DNA, the CDR3 is TGTGCCACCAGCAGAGATCGCGGGGGGACTCCCTACGAGCAGTACTTC.

This clone was detected only once. The chain has TRBV12-3 or TRBV12-4 and TRBJ2-3; a possible D gene is TRBD2 (5 bases). V gave up 7 bases and J gave up 2 bases, with 7 bases separating them. The CDR3 runs 12 residues. DNA for the CDR3: TGTGCCAGCACGGGGATCACAGATACGCAGTATTTT. It is translated as CASTGITDTQYF.

This chain links TRBV11-2 with TRBJ1-5; D uncertain. The CDR3 extends over 15 amino acids. Germline V gene sequence: CDR1 SGHAT, CDR2 FQNNGV. Trimming stripped 0 bases from V and 2 bases from J, with 8 bases between. The CDR3 spells CASSLDQSGNQPQHF. For the CDR3, the DNA is TGTGCCAGCAGCTTAGATCAGTCTGGCAATCAGCCCCAGCATTTT.

V usage is TRBV6-1 and J usage is TRBJ2-2; the D gene is possibly TRBD2 (5 bases). CDR1 MNHNS and CDR2 SASEGT come from the germline V gene. V lost 4 bases, J lost 6 bases, and 21 bases lay in between. The CDR3 length is 17 residues. CDR3 sequence: CASSADYVGTAAGELFF. As DNA, the CDR3 is TGTGCCAGCAGTGCAGACTATGTTGGAACTGCGGCCGGGGAGCTGTTTTTT.

V usage is TRBV7-2 and J usage is TRBJ1-2; TRBD1 is a possible D gene (5 bases). The CDR3 runs 16 residues. The germline gives CDR1 SGHTA, CDR2 FQGNSA. V lost 1 base and J 0 bases, leaving 12 bases between the germline ends. This CDR3 is CASSLGVTDTNYGYTF. CDR3 DNA sequence: TGTGCCAGCAGCTTAGGGGTTACGGACACTAACTATGGCTACACCTTC.

The chain carries TRBV6-6 and TRBJ1-1; D gene ambiguous. This CDR3 comprises 13 residues. Deletions cut 2 bases from V and 6 bases from J, with 10 bases between. Per the germline V gene, CDR1 is MNHNY and CDR2 is SVGAGI (reference sequence). As DNA, the CDR3 is TGTGCCAGCAGTTACCGGGAAATCGCTGAAGCTTTCTTT. Residues: CASSYREIAEAFF.

The chain recombines TRBV15 with TRBJ2-3; TRBD2 aligns across 8 bases. The germline V gene encodes CDR1 LNHNV and CDR2 YYDKDF (reference sequence). After removal of 1 base from V and 5 bases from J, the junction contained 8 bases not matched to a gene. The CDR3 has 16 residues. The CDR3 DNA reads as TGTGCCACCAGCAGAGTGGGCGGGGGGCCTTTAGATACGCAGTATTTT. Protein product: CATSRVGGGPLDTQYF.

The chain joins TRBV7-9 to TRBJ2-3; 9 nucleotides align to TRBD1. The CDR3 extends over 14 amino acids. Germline loops: CDR1 SEHNR, CDR2 FQNEAQ (reference sequence). V shed 7 bases, J shed 0 bases, and the junction held 2 bases outside the gene matches. The CDR3 DNA follows: TGTGCCAGCATACAGGGGGCTAGCACAGATACGCAGTATTTT. Translation: CASIQGASTDTQYF.

V gene TRBV18 combines with J gene TRBJ1-1, with a weak D call TRBD1 (5 bases). Trimming removed 5 bases at V and 0 bases at J, with 7 bases between. The CDR3 runs 13 residues. Germline values: CDR1 KGHSH, CDR2 LQKENI. The CDR3 region is CASSVQVNTEAFF. For the CDR3, the DNA is TGTGCCAGCTCAGTACAGGTGAACACTGAAGCTTTCTTT.

This clone showed up just once. V gene TRBV7-6 combines with J gene TRBJ2-7; D unresolved. V was cut by 1 base and J by 0 bases, with 4 bases left in between. There are 13 residues in the CDR3. Germline V lookup: CDR1 SGHVS, CDR2 FNYEAQ. CDR3 in amino acids: CASSLDSSYEQYF. The CDR3 DNA reads TGTGCCAGCAGCTTAGACAGCTCCTACGAGCAGTACTTC.

This chain uses TRBV19 with TRBJ1-1; D gene ambiguous. Trimming took off 3 bases at V and 10 bases at J, with 12 bases between the two ends. Germline V gives CDR1 LNHDA, CDR2 SQIVND (reference sequence). The CDR3 loop spans 12 amino acids. The CDR3 loop is CASSILGGGAFF. DNA of the CDR3: TGTGCCAGTAGTATTCTAGGTGGAGGAGCTTTCTTT.

V usage is TRBV7-2 and J usage is TRBJ2-5; D call uncertain. The V end lost 1 base, the J end lost 4 bases, and 10 bases lay between the germline ends. Germline V gene lookup returns CDR1 SGHTA and CDR2 FQGNSA. CDR3 length equals 14 residues. CDR3 loop: CASSLVLLGETQYF. CDR3 DNA: TGTGCCAGCAGCTTAGTACTATTGGGAGAGACCCAGTACTTC.

The genes are TRBV7-2 and TRBJ2-3; the match to TRBD2 covers 14 bases. The CDR3 length is 18 residues. Trimming at V came to 4 bases and at J to 9 bases, leaving 15 bases not matched to a gene. Germline V gives CDR1 SGHTA, CDR2 FQGNSA. The CDR3 DNA reads TGTGCCAGCAGCTCCAACCGACTAGCGGGGGGGTTCTATGACACGCAGTATTTT. Amino acids: CASSSNRLAGGFYDTQYF.

The J gene is TRBJ1-2, the V gene TRBV7-2, with 9 bases aligning to TRBD1. Germline assignment: CDR1 SGHTA and CDR2 FQGNSA. With 5 bases clipped from V and 0 bases from J, the junction kept 7 bases outside the gene matches. CDR3 length: 16 amino acids. As DNA, the CDR3 is TGTGCCAGCAGCCCCGGACAGGGGAAGACTAACTATGGCTACACCTTC. This codes for CASSPGQGKTNYGYTF.

V and J are TRBV3-1 (or the pseudogene TRBV3-2) and TRBJ2-7; possible D gene TRBD1, 5 bases. This CDR3 region has 15 residues. Germline loops: CDR1 LGHDT, CDR2 YNNKEL (reference sequence). Trimming removed 6 bases at V and 0 bases at J, with 15 bases between. The CDR3 reads CASSLDSLGSYEQYF. The CDR3 coding sequence is TGTGCCAGCAGTCTCGACAGCCTCGGCTCCTACGAGCAGTACTTC.

The chain employs TRBV5-4 and TRBJ2-1; 12 bases agree with TRBD2. After removal of 0 bases from V and 3 bases from J, the junction contained 7 bases not matched to a gene. CDR3 length: 18 residues. Germline-derived CDR1 and CDR2 are SGHNT and YYREEE (reference sequence). CDR3 nucleotide sequence: TGTGCCAGCAGCTTGGATTGGACTAGCGGGGATAACTACAATGAGCAGTTCTTC. This gives the protein CASSLDWTSGDNYNEQFF.

Here the CDR3 reads CASKTSGPYNEQFF. The DNA of the CDR3 is TGTGCCAGCAAGACTAGCGGGCCTTACAATGAGCAGTTCTTC. The chain joins TRBV18 to TRBJ2-1, with 10 bases matching TRBD2. Germline V lookup: CDR1 KGHSH, CDR2 LQKENI. The CDR3 extends over 14 amino acids. J gave up 4 bases and V 8 bases, and 5 bases lay outside the gene matches.

The chain recombines TRBV19 with TRBJ2-5, with D perhaps matching TRBD1 (6 bases). The ends were cut back, 4 bases at V and 2 bases at J, with 14 bases in the middle. Germline V gene lookup returns CDR1 LNHDA and CDR2 SQIVND (reference sequence). This CDR3 spans 15 amino acids. The CDR3 region is CASSTILDRQETQYF. Here the CDR3 DNA reads TGTGCCAGTAGTACAATCTTAGACAGGCAAGAGACCCAGTACTTC.

Note on this clone: The junction differs from germline at one of its ends, possibly a read error. The chain employs TRBV7-9 and TRBJ1-1; D is possibly TRBD1 (6 bases). Germline CDR1 is SEHNR and CDR2 is FQNEAQ (reference sequence). This CDR3 has 11 residues. The chain's CDR3 is CASSLDWGLTF. The CDR3 DNA reads TGTGCCAGCAGCTTAGACTGGGGGCTGACTTTT. Combining the CDR3 with reference TRBV7-9 and TRBJ1-1 gives the whole variable domain DTGVSQNPRHKITKRGQNVTFRCDPISEHNRLYWYRQTLGQGPEFLTYFQNEAQLEKSRLLSDRFSAERPKGSFSTLEIQRTEQGDSAMYLCASSLDWGLTFGQGTRLTVV.

This chain links TRBV19 with TRBJ1-2, with D unresolved. CDR1 LNHDA and CDR2 SQIVND come from the germline V gene (reference sequence). V lost 5 bases, J lost 5 bases, and 18 bases lay in between. The CDR3 has 15 residues. The CDR3 DNA sequence: TGTGCCAGTAGTCCGGGTCCTATTAGAGGGTATGGCTACACCTTC. Amino acid sequence: CASSPGPIRGYGYTF.

The V and J genes are TRBV3-1 (or the pseudogene TRBV3-2) and TRBJ1-2, with TRBD1 identical over 7 bases. The CDR3 sequence is 16 residues long. Germline loops: CDR1 LGHDT, CDR2 YNNKEL (reference sequence). The V gene end was trimmed by 2 bases and the J gene end by 0 bases; junction bases not matched to a gene: 6. CDR3 residues: CASSQRVDRANYGYTF. CDR3 sequence (DNA): TGTGCCAGCAGCCAAAGGGTCGACAGGGCTAACTATGGCTACACCTTC.